Below are 22 T cell receptor beta chains sequenced from a single sample in a study of vaccination effects on CD4 cells after COVID-19. Measured with immunoSEQ multiplex PCR; TCRdb has only the in-frame clones, and not every one. The sample records approximately 23,000 clones, approximately 70% being singletons. Antigen-specific CD4+ T cells were expanded with viral peptide pools in the ViraFEST assay before sequencing. Following an approximately ten-day culture, CD4+ T cells were purified. None of these healthy vaccinees had been infected with SARS-CoV-2 before vaccination. These receptors are not linked to any known antigen. This material consisted of CD4+ T cells from PBMCs cultured with HCoV-NL63 spike peptides, taken before COVID-19 vaccination. Receptors originate from a human donor who received a COVID-19 vaccine.

The genes are TRBV12-2 and TRBJ2-3; the D call in the table, TRBD2, was not verified against the DNA. TRBV12-2 is annotated as a pseudogene. The CDR3 runs to 19 residues. The CDR3 DNA follows: TGTGCAAGTCGCCCAGAGGGGACTAGCGGGGACCATGGCACAGATACGCAGTATTTT. This gives the protein CASRPEGTSGDHGTDTQYF.

The V gene is TRBV11-2, the J gene TRBJ2-2; 7 bases align to TRBD1. Unmatched junction bases numbered 2, after V lost 6 bases and J lost 7 bases. The CDR3 is made up of 12 amino acids. The V gene's germline CDR1 is SGHAT and CDR2 FQNNGV. The CDR3 loop is CASSRTGGELFF. CDR3 in DNA: TGTGCCAGCAGTCGGACAGGCGGGGAGCTGTTTTTT.

This chain joins TRBV11-3 and TRBJ2-3; TRBD2 agrees at 8 bases. The CDR3 has 16 amino acids. Trimming at V came to 5 bases and at J to 5 bases, leaving 12 bases not matched to a gene. The germline CDR1 and CDR2 sequences are SGHNT and YENEEA. The CDR3, as DNA: TGTGCCAGCAGCACCCGTAGCGGGGACGGTCGAGATACGCAGTATTTT. Translation: CASSTRSGDGRDTQYF.

The rearrangement uses TRBV30 and TRBJ2-2, with D perhaps TRBD1 or TRBD2 (5 bases each). V lost 4 bases and J lost 5, with 14 bases in between. The CDR3 contains 14 residues. Germline CDR1 is GTSNPN and CDR2 is SVGIG (reference sequence). The CDR3 here is CAWNSGLVTGELFF. The CDR3 DNA reads TGTGCCTGGAACTCGGGGCTTGTGACCGGGGAGCTGTTTTTT.

The genes are TRBV2 and TRBJ2-2, with a tentative D call TRBD2 (6 bases). CDR3 length: 14 amino acids. Trimming stripped 6 bases from V and 6 bases from J, with 14 bases between. Germline loops: CDR1 SNHLY, CDR2 FYNNEI. The CDR3 reads CASRTTGGAGELFF. In DNA form, the CDR3 reads TGTGCCAGCAGAACCACCGGGGGAGCCGGGGAGCTGTTTTTT.

This clone turned up a few times. The rearrangement links TRBV5-4 to TRBJ1-4; tentative D call: TRBD1 (5 bases). V was trimmed by 0 bases and J by 5 bases, leaving 14 bases between them. Germline V gene data show CDR1 as SGHNT and CDR2 as YYREEE (reference sequence). CDR3 length: 16 amino acids. The CDR3 DNA sequence: TGTGCCAGCAGCTTGGACGGGCCGGGGGGAAATGAAAAACTGTTTTTT. This encodes CASSLDGPGGNEKLFF. Variable domain in full (rest from reference TRBV5-4 and TRBJ1-4): ETGVTQSPTHLIKTRGQQVTLRCSSQSGHNTVSWYQQALGQGPQFIFQYYREEENGRGNFPPRFSGLQFPNYSSELNVNALELDDSALYLCASSLDGPGGNEKLFFGSGTQLSVL.

This clone was detected only a few times. The rearrangement uses TRBV19 and TRBJ2-2; D not resolved. The germline V gene encodes CDR1 LNHDA and CDR2 SQIVND (reference sequence). The V gene lost 4 bases and the J gene lost 0 bases, with 12 bases spanning the gap. The CDR3 consists of 16 residues. Here the CDR3 DNA reads TGTGCCAGTAGTACGCAGTTATATACGAACACCGGGGAGCTGTTTTTT. Translating it yields CASSTQLYTNTGELFF.

The chain couples TRBV3-1 (or the pseudogene TRBV3-2) to TRBJ2-7; 7 nucleotides agree with TRBD1. Trimming removed 4 bases from V and 4 bases from J; junction bases left unmatched: 7. CDR1 LGHDT and CDR2 YNNKEL come from the germline V gene (reference sequence). This CDR3 contains 14 residues. CDR3 loop: CASSPTTGVYEQYF. CDR3 nucleotide sequence: TGTGCCAGCAGCCCGACAACAGGGGTATACGAGCAGTACTTC.

The chain joins TRBV6-4 to TRBJ1-2; possibly TRBD1 for D (6 bases). Trimming pared 2 bases from V and 8 bases from J, leaving 12 bases between. Germline lookup yields CDR1 MRHNA and CDR2 SNTAGT. The CDR3 runs to 13 residues. In DNA, the CDR3 is TGTGCCAGCAGTGACCAGCAGGGGTCCGGCTACACCTTC. It is translated as CASSDQQGSGYTF.

This clone was seen a few times. The rearrangement uses TRBV2 and TRBJ1-6; D is uncertain. The length of the CDR3 is 14 residues. V was cut by 3 bases and J by 7 bases, with 10 bases left in between. Germline V CDR1 and CDR2: SNHLY, FYNNEI. The CDR3 nucleotides are TGTGCCAGCAGTGATATAACAGTGAATTCACCCCTCCACTTT. Translating it yields CASSDITVNSPLHF.

The chain is built from TRBV12-3 or TRBV12-4 and TRBJ2-1; D uncertain. The CDR3 consists of 10 residues. Trimming removed 6 bases at V and 10 bases at J, with 7 bases between. The CDR3 nucleotides are TGTGCCAGCAGCCGCCGGGAGCAGTTCTTC. It is translated as CASSRREQFF.

V usage is TRBV19 and J usage is TRBJ2-7; TRBD2 matches at 7 bases. This CDR3 spans 12 amino acids. Germline lookup yields CDR1 LNHDA and CDR2 SQIVND (reference sequence). The V and J ends lost 5 bases and 7 bases, in that order; junction bases with no gene match: 5. Here the CDR3 DNA reads TGTGCCAGTAGTCCACTGGGGGGGGAGCAGTACTTC. Translated: CASSPLGGEQYF.

This clone was counted a single time. The rearrangement uses TRBV4-1 and TRBJ1-1, with a possible D match to TRBD1 (5 bases). V was shortened by 0 bases and J by 11 bases, with 19 bases between the two germline ends. The germline CDR1 and CDR2 sequences are MGHRA and YSYEKL. This CDR3 has 15 amino acids. This CDR3 reads CASSQDHGGELRAFF. The CDR3 coding sequence is TGCGCCAGCAGCCAAGACCATGGAGGGGAGTTGCGGGCTTTCTTT.

V is TRBV13 and J is TRBJ2-7; 9 bases map to TRBD2. Per the germline V gene, CDR1 is PRHDT and CDR2 is FYEKMQ (reference sequence). V lost 2 bases to trimming and J lost 6 bases; unmatched junction nucleotides: 14. The CDR3 is 17 residues long. CDR3 DNA: TGTGCCAGCAGCTTACGGGGATTTAGCGGGAGCGTCCGCGAGCAGTACTTC. Residues: CASSLRGFSGSVREQYF.

The chain joins TRBV10-3 to TRBJ2-3, with 8 bases identical to TRBD2. The J segment lost 4 bases and the V segment lost 4 bases, leaving 10 bases of the junction unmatched. From germline, CDR1 is ENHRY and CDR2 SYGVKD. The CDR3 runs to 16 residues. The DNA for the CDR3 is TGTGCCATCAGTGCTTATTCGGGAGGGGGGGCAGATACGCAGTATTTT. Translated, it gives CAISAYSGGGADTQYF.

The CDR3 coding sequence is TGCGCCAGCAGTGAGTCGAGCTCAAGCGGGAGGACAGATACGCAGTATTTT. This gives the protein CASSESSSSGRTDTQYF. The gene calls are TRBV10-1 and TRBJ2-3; TRBD2 agrees at 9 bases. There are 17 residues in the CDR3. The V gene end was trimmed by 0 bases and the J gene end by 3 bases; junction bases not matched to a gene: 7. Germline V gene data show CDR1 as WNHNN and CDR2 as SYGVQD (reference sequence).

The chain joins TRBV5-1 to TRBJ2-7; 10 positions agree with TRBD1. CDR1 is SGHRS, CDR2 YFSETQ, per germline. J was trimmed by 2 bases and V by 7 bases; bases with no gene match: 6. This CDR3 has 14 amino acids. The CDR3: CASEVGTGAYEQYF. The CDR3 nucleotides are TGCGCCAGCGAGGTTGGGACAGGGGCCTACGAGCAGTACTTC.

In this sample, this clone turned up a few times. This chain connects TRBV5-6 to TRBJ1-5; tentative D call: TRBD1 (5 bases). This CDR3 is built from 15 residues. Per the germline V gene, CDR1 is SGHDT and CDR2 is YYEEEE. V lost 4 bases and J 7 bases, leaving 18 bases between the germline ends. The CDR3 sequence: CASSDGPGLQQPQHF. For the CDR3, the DNA is TGTGCCAGCAGCGACGGCCCGGGACTTCAGCAGCCCCAGCATTTT. The whole variable domain, remainder taken from reference TRBV5-6 and TRBJ1-5, is DAGVTQSPTHLIKTRGQQVTLRCSPKSGHDTVSWYQQALGQGPQFIFQYYEEEERQRGNFPDRFSGHQFPNYSSELNVNALLLGDSALYLCASSDGPGLQQPQHFGDGTRLSIL.

This clone was counted once. The V gene is TRBV5-1, the J gene TRBJ1-1, with D tentatively TRBD1 (6 bases). Per germline, CDR1 SGHRS and CDR2 YFSETQ. The CDR3 consists of 15 residues. Trimming cost V 0 bases and J 7 bases, with 16 bases left between them. This CDR3 is CASSLDGTPLDEAFF. The CDR3 nucleotides are TGCGCCAGCAGCTTGGACGGGACACCTCTCGATGAAGCTTTCTTT.

V and J are TRBV12-3 or TRBV12-4 and TRBJ2-7, with D tentatively TRBD1 or TRBD2 (5 bases each). Trimming stripped 3 bases from V and 6 bases from J, with 9 bases between. This CDR3 spans 12 amino acids. For the CDR3, the DNA is TGTGCCAGCAGTTTGGGGGTCGGCGAGCAGTACTTC. Its translation: CASSLGVGEQYF.

A word on this clone: The junction does not match germline at one end; this may be a read error. This CDR3 is also generated by other DNA sequences in the sample. This chain links TRBV5-5 with TRBJ2-7, with D perhaps matching TRBD2 (6 bases). The germline gives CDR1 SGHKS, CDR2 YYEKEE (reference sequence). This CDR3 has 16 amino acids. CDR3 sequence: CASSLGPLAAAYEQYF. DNA for the CDR3: TGTGCCAGCAGCTTGGGCCCCTTAGCGGCAGCCTACGAGCAGTACTTT.

Only a few counts were recorded for this clone. This rearrangement joins TRBV11-3 to TRBJ2-1, with D maybe TRBD1 (5 bases). V lost 5 bases, J lost 0 bases, and 14 bases lay in between. Germline assignment: CDR1 SGHNT and CDR2 YENEEA. This CDR3 spans 16 amino acids. Written as DNA, the CDR3 is TGTGCCAGCAGCAGGGGTTCTCAGAGCTCCTACAATGAGCAGTTCTTC. Its protein product is CASSRGSQSSYNEQFF. The full variable domain, in which reference TRBV11-3 and TRBJ2-1 provide the parts outside the CDR3, is EAGVVQSPRYKIIEKKQPVAFWCNPISGHNTLYWYLQNLGQGPELLIRYENEEAVDDSQLPKDRFSAERLKGVDSTLKIQPAELGDSAVYLCASSRGSQSSYNEQFFGPGTRLTVL.